The rows below give T cell receptor beta chains drawn from one sample of a study of blood T cell repertoires in COVID-19. The data were produced by immunoSEQ multiplex PCR, yet TCRdb's version contains in-frame clones alone and is incomplete. Of 45,000 to 55,000 clones in the sample, 84% were seen once. Sequencing was performed on peripheral blood. These receptors all stem from a man aged 50 to 59 with acute or convalescent COVID-19. Each CDR3 is given with its conserved first and last residue. D genes are given only for firm matches. Clone size is not always given. Where it is, it says once, few, many or a class for expanded clones.

cdr3_aa cdr3_nt v_call clone_size d_call j_call
CASSLAGQLNEQYF TGTGCCAGCAGCTTAGCGGGACAGCTCAACGAGCAGTACTTC TRBV7-9 . TRBD1 TRBJ2-7
CASSLTFGGKANEQFF TGTGCCAGCAGCTTGACCTTCGGAGGGAAGGCGAATGAGCAGTTCTTC TRBV11-3 few . TRBJ2-1
CASGQFLDTEAFF TGTGCCAGCGGGCAGTTTTTGGACACTGAAGCTTTCTTT TRBV11-1 . . TRBJ1-1
CASSWTGTGDRTGYGYTF TGCGCCAGCAGCTGGACCGGGACAGGGGATCGAACTGGCTATGGCTACACCTTC TRBV5-1 once TRBD1 TRBJ1-2
CASSLAGAGVPYEQYF TGTGCCAGCAGCTTGGCCGGGGCGGGAGTCCCCTACGAGCAGTACTTC TRBV5-4 few TRBD2 TRBJ2-7
CASRRGDTQYF TGTGCCAGCAGGCGGGGGGATACGCAGTATTTT TRBV5-6 few TRBD2 TRBJ2-3
CASKRTGDNTEAFF TGTGCCAGCAAAAGGACAGGAGATAACACTGAAGCTTTCTTT TRBV7-3 few TRBD1 TRBJ1-1
CASRHRESNQPQHF TGTGCCAGCAGGCATAGAGAAAGCAATCAGCCCCAGCATTTT TRBV28 . . TRBJ1-5
CASSDRENQPQHF TGCGCCAGCAGTGACAGGGAAAATCAGCCCCAGCATTTT TRBV10-2 . . TRBJ1-5
CASSVSGGVSDTQYF TGTGCCAGCAGCGTAAGCGGGGGGGTTTCAGATACGCAGTATTTT TRBV9 . TRBD2 TRBJ2-3
CASSDRGGDEKLFF TGCGCCAGCAGTGATAGAGGCGGTGATGAAAAACTGTTTTTT TRBV10-2 . . TRBJ1-4
CASSQRQGSYGYTF TGTGCCAGCAGCCAAAGACAGGGGAGCTATGGCTACACCTTC TRBV3-1/TRBV3-2 . TRBD1 TRBJ1-2
CASSVGEAYNEQFF TGTGCCAGCAGCGTCGGAGAAGCCTACAATGAGCAGTTCTTC TRBV9 . . TRBJ2-1
CASSYSTGGYGYTF TGTGCCAGCAGTTATTCGACAGGGGGGTATGGCTACACCTTC TRBV6-5 . TRBD1 TRBJ1-2
CASTPMGRQSETDFEAFF TGTGCCAGTACACCAATGGGAAGACAGTCAGAGACCGATTTTGAAGCTTTCTTT TRBV19 . . TRBJ1-1
CASSLNYEKLFF TGTGCCAGCAGCCTCAACTATGAAAAACTGTTTTTT TRBV14 few . TRBJ1-4
CASSPGQDETDTQYF TGTGCCAGCAGCCCGGGACAGGACGAGACGGATACGCAGTATTTT TRBV5-4 few TRBD1 TRBJ2-3
CASSYSGQGANYGYTF TGTGCCAGCAGTTACTCGGGACAGGGGGCTAACTATGGCTACACCTTC TRBV6-6 . TRBD1 TRBJ1-2
CASSLDRDREMNTEAFF TGTGCCAGCAGCTTGGACCGGGACAGGGAAATGAACACTGAAGCTTTCTTT TRBV5-4 . TRBD1 TRBJ1-1
CASSLEGRNSPLHF TGTGCCAGCAGCTTAGAGGGTAGGAATTCACCCCTCCACTTT TRBV5-6 . . TRBJ1-6
CASSYDRDNSPLHF TGTGCCAGCAGTTACGACAGAGATAATTCACCCCTCCACTTT TRBV6-6 . . TRBJ1-6
CSASGLFTGELFF TGCAGTGCTAGTGGACTCTTTACCGGGGAGCTGTTTTTT TRBV20-1 . . TRBJ2-2
CASSPPRVGRAFF TGTGCCAGCAGCCCCCCCAGGGTCGGGCGGGCTTTCTTT TRBV6-5 . . TRBJ1-1
CSVGTGGMTEAFF TGCAGCGTTGGGACAGGGGGTATGACTGAAGCTTTCTTT TRBV29-1 . TRBD1 TRBJ1-1
CASSLGPPGGNQPQHF TGCGCCAGCAGCTTAGGACCCCCGGGGGGCAATCAGCCCCAGCATTTT TRBV5-1 . . TRBJ1-5
CASSGGGSNYGYTF TGTGCCAGTAGTGGGGGGGGAAGTAACTATGGCTACACCTTC TRBV19 . . TRBJ1-2
CASSTGLATTDTQYF TGTGCCAGCAGCACTGGACTAGCCACCACAGATACGCAGTATTTT TRBV5-8 once TRBD2 TRBJ2-3
CASSDLTGSGANVLTF TGTGCCAGCAGCGACCTGACAGGGTCTGGGGCCAACGTCCTGACTTTC TRBV3-1/TRBV3-2 once TRBD1 TRBJ2-6
CASSPPGQGANYGYTF TGTGCCAGCAGCCCACCGGGACAGGGGGCGAACTATGGCTACACCTTC TRBV5-6 . TRBD1 TRBJ1-2
CASSHTGGPRGGELFF TGCGCCAGCAGCCATACGGGGGGGCCACGAGGCGGGGAGCTGTTTTTT TRBV4-1 . TRBD2 TRBJ2-2
CASSSTGHEQYF TGTGCCAGCAGTTCGACAGGACACGAGCAGTACTTC TRBV6-1 once . TRBJ2-7
CASSQGLAGRLYF TGTGCCAGCAGCCAAGGCCTAGCGGGGCGGCTATACTTC TRBV3-1/TRBV3-2 . TRBD2 TRBJ2-5
CASSPLQAGELFF TGTGCCAGCAGCCCCCTCCAGGCCGGGGAGCTGTTTTTT TRBV7-9 . . TRBJ2-2
CACGTGESLGTEAFF TGTGCCTGCGGGACAGGGGAGAGTTTGGGCACTGAAGCTTTCTTT TRBV30 . TRBD1 TRBJ1-1
CASSADRVHTGELFF TGTGCCAGCAGTGCTGACAGGGTACACACCGGGGAGCTGTTTTTT TRBV2 . TRBD1 TRBJ2-2
CAISRTGANSPLHF TGTGCCATCAGCAGGACAGGGGCAAATTCACCCCTCCACTTT TRBV10-3 few TRBD1 TRBJ1-6
CASSLQGTEAFF TGCGCCAGCAGCCTACAGGGTACTGAAGCTTTCTTT TRBV5-1 . . TRBJ1-1
CASSVTFTNYGYTF TGTGCCAGTAGTGTTACTTTCACTAACTATGGCTACACCTTC TRBV19 . . TRBJ1-2
CASRQDTSSPLHF TGTGCCAGCAGGCAGGACACTTCTTCACCCCTCCACTTT TRBV2 few . TRBJ1-6
CASSQGLAGWMSRDTQYF TGCGCCAGCAGCCAGGGACTAGCGGGGTGGATGTCCCGTGATACGCAGTATTTT TRBV4-1 . TRBD2 TRBJ2-3
CASNTGLGTEAFF TGTGCCAGTAATACAGGGTTGGGCACTGAAGCTTTCTTT TRBV19 . . TRBJ1-1
CASSGGGGWSPLHF TGTGCCAGCAGCGGAGGTGGGGGCTGGTCACCCCTCCACTTT TRBV5-4 . . TRBJ1-6
CASSLWASGTYEQYF TGTGCCAGCAGCTTATGGGCTAGCGGGACCTACGAGCAGTACTTC TRBV7-6 many TRBD2 TRBJ2-7
CASSFQGTEAFF TGCGCCAGCAGCTTTCAGGGTACTGAAGCTTTCTTT TRBV5-1 . . TRBJ1-1